This TCR beta chain derives from a study of blood T cell repertoires in COVID-19. On the study more broadly: The United States, Italy and Spain were the sources of the acute and convalescent COVID-19 samples.

CDR1 SGHVS and CDR2 FNYEAQ come from the germline V gene. The CDR3 runs to 12 residues. V was trimmed by 5 bases and J by 1 base, leaving 4 bases between them. Authors' methods: Estimates of nucleated cell counts were drawn from the amplification of reference gene primers. Sequencing used immunoSEQ multiplex PCR; TCRdb keeps in-frame clones, though not all of them. V and J calls and clone size follow that table, whereas D and trimming were derived from the DNA. The sample consists of 150,000 to 200,000 clones, just under 85% of them appearing once. Sequences were obtained from peripheral blood. The V and J genes are TRBV7-6 and TRBJ2-3, with D hard to call. The clonotype comes from a human donor with acute or convalescent COVID-19. The donor label of this sample is uncertain. In DNA form, the CDR3 reads TGTGCCAGCAGCCTTCGCACAGATACGCAGTATTTT. Translation: CASSLRTDTQYF.